Sequencing of this T cell receptor beta chain was carried out in a study of CD8 T cells in ankylosing spondylitis. Regarding the study as a whole: Clones linked to the disease showed a CD8+ phenotype. They occurred at relatively low frequencies in peripheral blood. It was reported that disease-linked clones were significantly enriched in matched ankylosing spondylitis synovial fluid. There were earlier reports of some motif variants in reactive arthritis synovial fluid and blood.

There are many counts of this clonotype. As yet, its antigen is unknown. TCRdb recomputed calls from the 5' RACE reads with MiXCR, one row per CDR3 protein. The data show about 24,000 distinct CDR3 sequences, around 13% seen once. There are 15 residues in the CDR3. V was shortened by 0 bases and J by 4 bases, with 12 bases between the two germline ends. Germline CDR1 is SGDLS and CDR2 is YYNGEE. The sample consisted of blood. The V gene is TRBV9, the J gene TRBJ2-3; D is undetermined. This sequence originates from a male donor with ankylosing spondylitis or in good health (not recorded which). DNA of the CDR3: TGTGCCAGCAGCGTAGCTCTCGGAGTGGCAGATACGCAGTATTTT. It is translated as CASSVALGVADTQYF.